Each of the 27 T cell receptor beta chains below was sequenced from the same sample in a study of blood T cell repertoires in COVID-19. Sequenced by immunoSEQ multiplex PCR; TCRdb stores in-frame clones only, minus some. The sample has approximately 260,000 clones, about 80% seen once. Sequenced sample: peripheral blood. These receptors originate from a woman of 80 years or more with acute or convalescent COVID-19.

The chain is built from TRBV7-9 and TRBJ2-1; 7 bases match TRBD2. Germline CDR1 and CDR2: SEHNR and FQNEAQ (reference sequence). This CDR3 spans 15 amino acids. J gave up 9 bases and V 1 base, and 9 bases lay outside the gene matches. As DNA, the CDR3 is TGTGCCAGCAGCTTAGTATACGGTCCGGGGGGTGAGCAGTTCTTC. This encodes CASSLVYGPGGEQFF.

The rearrangement uses TRBV12-3 or TRBV12-4 and TRBJ2-5; D is ambiguous. Trimming shortened V by 1 base and J by 4 bases, and 7 bases separated the two germline ends. CDR3 size: 13 residues. CDR3 in amino acids: CASSLVPLETQYF. The CDR3 DNA reads as TGTGCCAGCAGTTTAGTCCCCTTAGAGACCCAGTACTTC.

V and J are TRBV7-9 and TRBJ1-2, with D perhaps TRBD1 (6 bases). This CDR3 spans 14 amino acids. The germline CDR1 and CDR2 sequences are SEHNR and FQNEAQ (reference sequence). Trimming left V 1 base short and J 5 bases short, with 11 bases between. CDR3 coding DNA: TGTGCCAGCAGCTTAGGACAGGAGAGGTATGGCTACACCTTC. Its protein product is CASSLGQERYGYTF.

The chain has TRBV6-5 and TRBJ1-3, with 8 bases fitting TRBD1. J was trimmed by 2 bases and V by 6 bases; bases with no gene match: 6. The CDR3 contains 15 residues. Germline V gene data show CDR1 as MNHEY and CDR2 as SVGAGI. Here the CDR3 DNA reads TGTGCCAGCAGCATAGGACAGGGCCCTGGAAACACCATATATTTT. This gives the protein CASSIGQGPGNTIYF.

The chain joins TRBV5-1 to TRBJ1-6; no clear D. This CDR3 has 17 amino acids. The germline CDR1 and CDR2 sequences are SGHRS and YFSETQ. V shed 0 bases and J shed 9 bases, with 19 bases lying between them. The CDR3 loop is CASSLGSQLTLGSPLHF. Here the CDR3 DNA reads TGCGCCAGCAGCTTGGGGTCACAGCTCACTCTTGGTTCACCCCTCCACTTT.

DNA for the CDR3: TGTGCCAGCAGCCAAGGAGGACTAGCGGGGGTTCTTGAGCAGTTCTTC. Protein: CASSQGGLAGVLEQFF. The gene calls are TRBV14 and TRBJ2-1, with TRBD2 identical over 13 bases. With V trimmed by 1 base and J by 9 bases, 6 bases remained unmatched. CDR1 and CDR2 from the germline V gene are SGHDN and FVKESK. CDR3 length equals 16 residues. Full variable domain (outside the CDR3, taken from reference TRBV14 and TRBJ2-1): EAGVTQFPSHSVIEKGQTVTLRCDPISGHDNLYWYRRVMGKEIKFLLHFVKESKQDESGMPNNRFLAERTGGTYSTLKVQPAELEDSGVYFCASSQGGLAGVLEQFFGPGTRLTVL.

The count of this clone is one. The chain uses TRBV3-1 (or the pseudogene TRBV3-2) and TRBJ1-6; D is perhaps TRBD1 (6 bases). The CDR3 is made up of 16 amino acids. The ends were cut back, 2 bases at V and 6 bases at J, with 14 bases in the middle. Germline values: CDR1 LGHDT, CDR2 YNNKEL (reference sequence). The CDR3 region is CASSQQQGNSNSPLHF. CDR3 bases: TGTGCCAGCAGCCAACAACAGGGTAATAGTAATTCACCCCTCCACTTT.

This sequence joins TRBV6-5 and TRBJ1-6, with D maybe TRBD1 (6 bases). Per the germline V gene, CDR1 is MNHEY and CDR2 is SVGAGI. Trimming cost V 6 bases and J 0 bases, with 6 bases left between them. The CDR3 contains 14 residues. CDR3 sequence reads: CASRGGSYNSPLHF. The CDR3 coding sequence is TGTGCCAGCAGAGGGGGCTCCTATAATTCACCCCTCCACTTT.

This sequence joins TRBV2 and TRBJ2-7, with 10 bases fitting TRBD2. V shed 7 bases, J shed 1 base, and the junction held 7 bases outside the gene matches. This CDR3 is 15 amino acids long. Germline values: CDR1 SNHLY, CDR2 FYNNEI. Here the CDR3 DNA reads TGTGCCAGCACTCGGGCTAGCGGGGGTTCCTACGAGCAGTACTTC. This gives the protein CASTRASGGSYEQYF.

V usage is TRBV5-1 and J usage is TRBJ2-7, with 8 bases lining up with TRBD1. The CDR3 totals 15 residues. Germline assignment: CDR1 SGHRS and CDR2 YFSETQ. Trimming cost V 5 bases and J 3 bases; bases outside gene matches: 10. The chain's CDR3 is CASRHRDRNSYEQYF. CDR3 in DNA: TGCGCCAGCAGACACCGGGACAGGAATAGCTACGAGCAGTACTTC.

This clone occurred once. The V and J genes are TRBV5-1 and TRBJ2-2; 11 nucleotides agree with TRBD2. The CDR3 has 16 residues. Germline trimming cut 4 bases from V and 3 bases from J; bases unmatched to any gene: 5. Germline CDR1 is SGHRS and CDR2 is YFSETQ. For the CDR3, the DNA is TGCGCCAGCAGCCCTACGACTAGCGGGGACACCGGGGAGCTGTTTTTT. Translation gives CASSPTTSGDTGELFF.

This clone was seen more than once but under ten times. The CDR3 is CASSPRPEKLFF. The CDR3 DNA follows: TGTGCCAGTAGCCCGCGGCCTGAAAAACTGTTTTTT. V gene TRBV19 combines with J gene TRBJ1-4; unclear D gene. Germline V gene data show CDR1 as LNHDA and CDR2 as SQIVND (reference sequence). V was trimmed by 6 bases and J by 7 bases, leaving 9 bases between them. The CDR3 is 12 residues long.

The chain carries TRBV12-3 or TRBV12-4 and TRBJ2-7, with D tentatively TRBD2 (6 bases). This CDR3 spans 11 amino acids. Trimming cost V 9 bases and J 1 base, with 7 bases left between them. The CDR3, as DNA: TGTGCCAGTGGGAGGTCCTACGAGCAGTACTTC. Translating gives CASGRSYEQYF.

The chain's CDR3 is CASSYMTASSYEQYF. CDR3 sequence (DNA): TGTGCCAGCAGTTATATGACGGCTAGTTCCTACGAGCAGTACTTC. The chain couples TRBV2 to TRBJ2-7; D gene uncertain. The CDR3 runs 15 residues. CDR1 and CDR2 from the germline V gene are SNHLY and FYNNEI. V was shortened by 5 bases and J by 1 base, with 15 bases between the two germline ends.

This chain joins TRBV19 and TRBJ1-2, with a weak D call TRBD1 (5 bases). The ends were cut back, 5 bases at V and 4 bases at J, with 17 bases in the middle. The germline V gene has CDR1 LNHDA and CDR2 SQIVND (reference sequence). This CDR3 has 15 amino acids. CDR3 amino acids: CASSPPWGVRYGYTF. CDR3 in DNA: TGTGCCAGTAGTCCTCCGTGGGGCGTTCGCTATGGCTACACCTTC.

The rearrangement links TRBV19 to TRBJ2-3; possibly TRBD1 for D (5 bases). The CDR3 has 14 residues. CDR1 is LNHDA and CDR2 is SQIVND in the germline V gene (reference sequence). Between the trimmed V and J ends, which lost 5 bases and 4 bases, there was a span of 13 bases. CDR3 amino acids: CASSPQGGPDTQYF. CDR3 sequence (DNA): TGTGCCAGTAGTCCCCAGGGTGGCCCAGATACGCAGTATTTT. Based on the CDR3 plus reference TRBV19 and TRBJ2-3, the full variable domain is DGGITQSPKYLFRKEGQNVTLSCEQNLNHDAMYWYRQDPGQGLRLIYYSQIVNDFQKGDIAEGYSVSREKKESFPLTVTSAQKNPTAFYLCASSPQGGPDTQYFGPGTRLTVL.

The chain links TRBV11-3 to TRBJ1-1; D possibly corresponds to TRBD1 (5 bases). Germline values: CDR1 SGHNT, CDR2 YENEEA. The CDR3 consists of 13 residues. Deletions cut 5 bases from V and 0 bases from J, with 7 bases between. The CDR3 DNA follows: TGTGCCAGCAGCAGGGGCCTGAACACTGAAGCTTTCTTT. This sequence encodes CASSRGLNTEAFF.

The gene calls are TRBV6-5 and TRBJ2-5; 10 positions match TRBD2. The CDR3 extends over 15 amino acids. V was clipped by 6 bases and J by 2 bases; unmatched bases: 6. Germline V gives CDR1 MNHEY, CDR2 SVGAGI. In nucleotides, the CDR3 is TGTGCCAGCAGAAATAGCGGGGGGCTTCAAGAGACCCAGTACTTC. Protein product: CASRNSGGLQETQYF.

This clone has more than one count but fewer than ten. This rearrangement joins TRBV7-6 to TRBJ2-7; D is perhaps TRBD1 (6 bases). The length of the CDR3 is 13 residues. V dropped 6 bases and J dropped 4 bases, with 13 bases sitting between them. The V gene's germline CDR1 is SGHVS and CDR2 FNYEAQ. Here the CDR3 reads CASSLKQGYEQYF. CDR3 bases: TGTGCCAGCAGTCTAAAGCAGGGGTACGAGCAGTACTTC.

The table lists this clone with a few counts. DNA for the CDR3: TGTGCCAGCTCAGGACAGGGGTATGGCTACACCTTC. Amino acids: CASSGQGYGYTF. The chain uses TRBV18 and TRBJ1-2; TRBD1 agrees at 9 bases. The V gene's germline CDR1 is KGHSH and CDR2 LQKENI. The CDR3 is 12 residues long. V lost 5 bases, J lost 5 bases, and 0 bases stayed unmatched.

This chain uses TRBV7-2 with TRBJ1-4; TRBD1 is a possible D gene (6 bases). With 2 bases removed from V and 4 bases from J, the gap between germline ends came to 11 bases. In germline, CDR1 is SGHTA, CDR2 FQGNSA. This CDR3 region has 15 residues. CDR3 in amino acids: CASSLNREINEKLFF. The CDR3, as DNA: TGTGCCAGCAGCTTAAACAGGGAAATTAATGAAAAACTGTTTTTT.

V is TRBV5-6 and J is TRBJ2-3, with D unresolved. CDR3 length: 13 residues. CDR1 and CDR2 (germline): SGHDT, YYEEEE. V lost 0 bases and J 1 base, leaving 3 bases between the germline ends. CDR3 sequence (DNA): TGTGCCAGCAGCTTGGGCGGCACAGATACGCAGTATTTT. Translating it yields CASSLGGTDTQYF. Supplemented by reference TRBV5-6 and TRBJ2-3, the full variable domain reads DAGVTQSPTHLIKTRGQQVTLRCSPKSGHDTVSWYQQALGQGPQFIFQYYEEEERQRGNFPDRFSGHQFPNYSSELNVNALLLGDSALYLCASSLGGTDTQYFGPGTRLTVL.

The chain carries TRBV9 and TRBJ2-3; D perhaps matches TRBD1 (5 bases). V was pared by 2 bases and J by 0 bases, with 10 bases between. The CDR3 is 15 residues long. In germline, CDR1 is SGDLS, CDR2 YYNGEE. The CDR3 sequence is CASSVQGTSTDTQYF. DNA for the CDR3: TGTGCCAGCAGCGTCCAGGGTACAAGCACAGATACGCAGTATTTT.

This clone has only a few counts. The V and J genes are TRBV5-1 and TRBJ1-5; perhaps TRBD1 as D (5 bases). Trimming took 4 bases from V and 3 from J, leaving 14 bases between them. This CDR3 contains 15 residues. Germline values: CDR1 SGHRS, CDR2 YFSETQ. The CDR3 reads CASSQTVGPNQPQHF. As DNA, the CDR3 is TGCGCCAGCAGCCAGACAGTCGGCCCCAATCAGCCCCAGCATTTT.

The chain couples TRBV11-2 to TRBJ2-5; 8 bases match TRBD2. CDR3 length equals 15 residues. Germline CDR1 reads SGHAT; CDR2 reads FQNNGV. With 2 bases clipped from V and 5 bases from J, the junction kept 7 bases outside the gene matches. The CDR3 coding sequence is TGTGCCAGCAGCTTATCCAACCCGGGGGGGGAGACCCAGTACTTC. Translated, it gives CASSLSNPGGETQYF.

The V and J genes are TRBV2 and TRBJ1-2, with D maybe TRBD1 (5 bases). The V end was cut by 3 bases, the J end by 1 base, with 12 bases between. The germline V gene encodes CDR1 SNHLY and CDR2 FYNNEI. The CDR3 covers 15 residues. The CDR3 sequence: CASSEGQGNNYGYTF. The CDR3 DNA follows: TGTGCCAGCAGTGAGGGGCAGGGTAATAACTATGGCTACACCTTC.

The chain links TRBV2 to TRBJ2-5; 13 bases line up with TRBD2. Germline CDR1 is SNHLY and CDR2 is FYNNEI. V was pared by 1 base and J by 13 bases, with 3 bases of the junction left unmatched. CDR3 length: 13 amino acids. CDR3 sequence: CASSEGLAGGLYF. CDR3 DNA sequence: TGTGCCAGCAGTGAAGGACTAGCGGGGGGCCTGTACTTC. Based on the CDR3 plus reference TRBV2 and TRBJ2-5, the full variable domain is EPEVTQTPSHQVTQMGQEVILRCVPISNHLYFYWYRQILGQKVEFLVSFYNNEISEKSEIFDDQFSVERPDGSNFTLKIRSTKLEDSAMYFCASSEGLAGGLYFGPGTRLLVL.